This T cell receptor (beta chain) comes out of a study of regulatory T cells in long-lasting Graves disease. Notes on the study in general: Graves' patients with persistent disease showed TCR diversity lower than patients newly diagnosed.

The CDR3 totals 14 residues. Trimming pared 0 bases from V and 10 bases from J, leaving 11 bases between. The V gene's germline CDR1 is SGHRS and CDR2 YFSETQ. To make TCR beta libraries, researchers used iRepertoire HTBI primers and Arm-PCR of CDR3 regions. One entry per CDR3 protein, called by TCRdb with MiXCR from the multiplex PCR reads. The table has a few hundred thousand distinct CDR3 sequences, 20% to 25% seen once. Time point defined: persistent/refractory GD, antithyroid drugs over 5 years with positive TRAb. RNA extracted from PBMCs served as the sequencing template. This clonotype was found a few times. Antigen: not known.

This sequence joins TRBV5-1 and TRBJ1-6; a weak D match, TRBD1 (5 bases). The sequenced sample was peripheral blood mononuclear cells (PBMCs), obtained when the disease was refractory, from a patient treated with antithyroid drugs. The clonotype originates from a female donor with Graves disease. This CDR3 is CASSLAGRGSPLHF. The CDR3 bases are TGCGCCAGCAGCTTGGCGGGTAGGGGATCACCCCTCCACTTT.